The rows below give T cell receptor beta chains drawn from one sample of a study of beta chain features in type 1 diabetes. Produced via immunoSEQ multiplex PCR; TCRdb's table is partial and in-frame only. The data hold almost 350,000 clones, with approximately 9.7% observed a single time. The source material was central memory CD4+ T cells from blood. These receptors were collected from a man aged 25-40 years with type 1 diabetes. Each CDR3 is given with its conserved first and last residue. The order of the fields is clone size, J gene, D gene, V gene, CDR3 DNA, CDR3 protein. The D gene is left open where the match is weak. Rows give clone size only sometimes, using once, few, many, or a class for an expanded clone.

>few|TRBJ2-1|TRBD2|TRBV5-4
TGTGCCAGCAGCTCGGGGGGTGAGCAGTTCTTC
CASSSGGEQFF
>few|TRBJ1-2|NA|TRBV5-6
TGTGCCAGCAGCCCGGGCGGGGCCGGACCTTATGGCTACACCTTC
CASSPGGAGPYGYTF
>NA|TRBJ2-3|TRBD1|TRBV7-2
TGTGCCAGCAGCCGCCTCGGACAGGCTAGTACGCAGTATTTT
CASSRLGQASTQYF
>NA|TRBJ2-2|NA|TRBV4-2
TGTGCCAGCAGCCAAGCGGCCCGACAGGACTACGGGGAGCTGTTTTTT
CASSQAARQDYGELFF
>few|TRBJ2-1|NA|TRBV27
TGTGCCAGCAGCCTCGCAAGGTTCAATGAGCAGTTCTTC
CASSLARFNEQFF
>NA|TRBJ2-1|TRBD2|TRBV7-8
TGTGCCAGCAGCTTATCTGGAGGACTAGCGGGGGGAACATACAATGAGCAGTTCTTC
CASSLSGGLAGGTYNEQFF
>few|TRBJ2-5|NA|TRBV5-1
TGCGCCAGCAGCTTGGACCAAGAGACCCAGTACTTC
CASSLDQETQYF
>NA|TRBJ2-2|NA|TRBV18
TGTGCCAGCTCACCACGGGACACGAGCACCGGGGAGCTGTTTTTT
CASSPRDTSTGELFF
>NA|TRBJ1-5|NA|TRBV19
TGTGCCAGTAGGCGAGGGAATCAGCCCCAGCATTTT
CASRRGNQPQHF
>NA|TRBJ1-2|TRBD1|TRBV6-5
TGTGCCAGCAGGACCTGGGGACAGCTCTATGGCTACACCTTC
CASRTWGQLYGYTF
>few|TRBJ2-5|NA|TRBV18
TGTGCCAGCTCACCCCCGGGACTGGACAAAGAGACCCAGTACTTC
CASSPPGLDKETQYF
>few|TRBJ2-5|NA|TRBV7-2
TGTGCCAGCAGCTTAGGACAAGTTAGGGAGACCCAGTACTTC
CASSLGQVRETQYF
>few|TRBJ2-7|NA|TRBV5-1
TGCGCCAGCAGCTTTACAGGAACCATCTCCTACGAGCAGTACTTC
CASSFTGTISYEQYF
>few|TRBJ2-7|TRBD2|TRBV30
TGTGCCTGGAGTGTAGGGTCCCGGCCGAGCGGGATCTACGAGCAGTACTTC
CAWSVGSRPSGIYEQYF
>few|TRBJ1-6|NA|TRBV5-6
TGTGCCAGCAGCTGGGAGCGCAGGGGTAATTCACCCCTCCACTTT
CASSWERRGNSPLHF
>few|TRBJ1-4|TRBD1|TRBV5-6
TGTGCCAGCAGCTACGACAGGGGACATGAAAAACTGTTTTTT
CASSYDRGHEKLFF
>many|TRBJ2-2|NA|TRBV9
TGTGCCAGCAGCGCCGGGACCGGCCGGACGGGCGGGGAGCTGTTTTTT
CASSAGTGRTGGELFF
>NA|TRBJ1-1|NA|TRBV28
TGTGCCAGCAGTTTACCGACGGGGACTGAAGCTTTCTTT
CASSLPTGTEAFF
>NA|TRBJ1-1|NA|TRBV7-2
TGTGCCAGCAGCTTCGGAGTAGGGCGGACTGAAGCTTTCTTT
CASSFGVGRTEAFF
>NA|TRBJ2-5|NA|TRBV13
TGTGCCAGCAGCCCAAGGACACTTCTCCAAGAGACCCAGTACTTC
CASSPRTLLQETQYF
>NA|TRBJ2-5|NA|TRBV6-5
TGTGCCAGCAGTTACTCGACGGCACAAGAGACCCAGTACTTC
CASSYSTAQETQYF
>NA|TRBJ2-3|NA|TRBV5-1
TGCGCCAGCAGGAGCGGCGCTAGCACAGATACGCAGTATTTT
CASRSGASTDTQYF
>few|TRBJ1-4|NA|TRBV7-9
TGTGCCAGCAGCTTTCAGGCAACTAATGAAAAACTGTTTTTT
CASSFQATNEKLFF
>few|TRBJ1-2|TRBD1|TRBV6-5
TGTGCCAGCAGTTACCGGGACAGTTGGTATGGCTACACCTTC
CASSYRDSWYGYTF
>NA|TRBJ2-1|NA|TRBV9
TGTGCCAGCAGCGTAGCTACAGAGAGGGGTGAGCAGTTCTTC
CASSVATERGEQFF
>NA|TRBJ1-2|NA|TRBV2
TGTGCCAGCAGCTCTGCTACTGACAGCTCCAAGGGCTACACCTTC
CASSSATDSSKGYTF
>NA|TRBJ1-2|NA|TRBV6-6
TGTGCCAGCAGTTACTCCCCAAGGGGGGATGGCTACACCTTC
CASSYSPRGDGYTF
>NA|TRBJ2-3|NA|TRBV4-3
TGCGCCAGCAGCCAAGGGCACAGGACCTACACAGATACGCAGTATTTT
CASSQGHRTYTDTQYF
>few|TRBJ1-1|TRBD1|TRBV15
TGTGCCACCAGCAGAGTGGACAGGGTAGCTTTCTTT
CATSRVDRVAFF
>NA|TRBJ1-1|NA|TRBV7-9
TGTGCCAGCAACCCAAGAGACGGCCTGGTTGAAGCTTTCTTT
CASNPRDGLVEAFF
>NA|TRBJ2-1|TRBD2|TRBV9
TGTGCCAGCAGCGTAAGAGGACTAGCGGGAAATGAGCAGTTCTTC
CASSVRGLAGNEQFF
>few|TRBJ1-5|NA|TRBV6-6
TGTGCCAGCACCCACGGGCAGGGCAATCAGCCCCAGCATTTT
CASTHGQGNQPQHF
>few|TRBJ2-3|TRBD2|TRBV9
TGTGCCAGCAGCGTAGCGGCGGGGGGGCCTTCAGATACGCAGTATTTT
CASSVAAGGPSDTQYF
>NA|TRBJ2-7|NA|TRBV7-9
TGTGCCAGCAGCTTAGTCGGTCGTGTCGAGCAGTACTTC
CASSLVGRVEQYF
>NA|TRBJ1-1|NA|TRBV7-2
TGTGCCAGCAGCTTAGGATTTGGGGGTGAAGCTTTCTTT
CASSLGFGGEAFF
>NA|TRBJ1-4|NA|TRBV4-3
TGCGCCAGCAGCCCTGTGTATCGCGAAAAACTGTTTTTT
CASSPVYREKLFF
>few|TRBJ2-3|TRBD2|TRBV5-4
TGTGCCAGCAGCGCACCTAGCGGCGCAGATACGCAGTATTTT
CASSAPSGADTQYF
>NA|TRBJ2-4|NA|TRBV18
TGTGCCAGCTCACCACCTCCGGGGGACGGAAAAAACATTCAGTACTTC
CASSPPPGDGKNIQYF
>few|TRBJ2-3|TRBD2|TRBV29-1
TGCAGCGTTGATCGGGGACTAGCGATCCCCCGCACAGATACGCAGTATTTT
CSVDRGLAIPRTDTQYF
>few|TRBJ2-1|TRBD1|TRBV29-1
TGCAGCGGATTGGACCTTGGGACAGGGGGCAATGAGCAGTTCTTC
CSGLDLGTGGNEQFF
>NA|TRBJ1-1|NA|TRBV6-5
TGTGCCAGCAGTCCATTTGGACAGCAGGCCACTGAAGCTTTCTTT
CASSPFGQQATEAFF
>NA|TRBJ2-2|NA|TRBV6-6
TGTGCCAGCAGTTATGGCGCAGCGAACACCGGGGAGCTGTTTTTT
CASSYGAANTGELFF
>NA|TRBJ1-2|NA|TRBV4-1
TGCGCCAGCAGCCAAGATGGCAGAGCTAACTATGGCTACACCTTC
CASSQDGRANYGYTF
>many|TRBJ2-3|NA|TRBV2
TGTGCCAGCAGTGAGAGTGGGGATACGCAGTATTTT
CASSESGDTQYF
>NA|TRBJ1-5|NA|TRBV6-4
TGTGCCAGACCGGACGGATATAATCAGCCCCAGCATTTT
CARPDGYNQPQHF
>few|TRBJ2-7|NA|TRBV4-3
TGCGCCAGCAGCCAAGGTCTGGGGGTGCACGAGCAGTACTTC
CASSQGLGVHEQYF
>few|TRBJ1-4|TRBD1|TRBV18
TGTGCCAGCTCACCGCCGGGACAGGCGAATGAAAAACTGTTTTTT
CASSPPGQANEKLFF
>NA|TRBJ2-1|TRBD1|TRBV27
TGTGCCAGCAGTTTTGGGACAGGGGGGATCAATGAGCAGTTCTTC
CASSFGTGGINEQFF
>few|TRBJ1-1|NA|TRBV19
TGTGCCACCGAGGGGCTAAACACTGAAGCTTTCTTT
CATEGLNTEAFF
>few|TRBJ2-7|TRBD1|TRBV9
TGTGCCAGCAGCGCGGATCCCGGGACAGGGCATTACGAGCAGTACTTC
CASSADPGTGHYEQYF
>NA|TRBJ1-2|NA|TRBV7-2
TGTGCCAGCAGCCCCCAGGAGGGGTCGTCTGGCTACACCTTC
CASSPQEGSSGYTF